These 32 T cell receptor beta chains came from one sample sequenced in a study of control samples from healthy donors and cancer patients. Profiling relied on immunoSEQ multiplex PCR, and the TCRdb table lists in-frame clones only, not all of them. This sample has tens of thousands of clones, with about 92% found just once. The specimen was PBMCs. All receptors come from a man under 40 with colorectal cancer.

The chain uses TRBV5-6 and TRBJ1-2, with TRBD1 matching over 7 bases. Germline V lookup: CDR1 SGHDT, CDR2 YYEEEE. Trimming took 6 bases from V and 4 from J; bases not matched to a gene: 6. The CDR3 length is 13 residues. CDR3 protein: CASNSQGLYGYTF. The CDR3 bases are TGTGCCAGCAACTCACAGGGGCTCTATGGCTACACCTTC.

V and J are TRBV4-3 and TRBJ1-5, with 7 bases fitting TRBD1. The length of the CDR3 is 16 residues. V lost 1 base and J lost 4; bases outside the gene matches: 7. Germline values: CDR1 LGHNA, CDR2 YSLEER. CDR3 sequence: CASSQVWGTDNQPQHF. The CDR3 DNA reads TGCGCCAGCAGCCAAGTGTGGGGGACAGATAATCAGCCCCAGCATTTT.

In nucleotides, the CDR3 is TGTGCCAGCAGTTTTGGACAGTACAATGAGCAGTTCTTC. It yields the protein CASSFGQYNEQFF. This sequence joins TRBV12-3 or TRBV12-4 and TRBJ2-1, with a tentative D call TRBD1 (6 bases). With 3 bases removed from V and 4 bases from J, the gap between germline ends came to 7 bases. This CDR3 has 13 amino acids.

The V call is TRBV6-5, the J call TRBJ1-2; D remains ambiguous. The CDR3 has 13 residues. Germline values: CDR1 MNHEY, CDR2 SVGAGI. V was pared by 2 bases and J by 2 bases, with 6 bases between. CDR3 loop: CASSYGKNYGYTF. The CDR3 coding sequence is TGTGCCAGCAGTTACGGCAAGAACTATGGCTACACCTTC.

Worth noting for this clone: A junction end diverges from the germline sequence, so it may reflect a read error. The CDR3: CASSAGTGGAKTGELFF. For the CDR3, the DNA is TGTGCCAGCAGCGCCGGGACAGGGGGCGCGAAGACCGGGGAGCTGTTTTTT. The rearrangement joins TRBV9 to TRBJ2-2; 12 bases line up with TRBD1. The length of the CDR3 is 17 residues. Germline CDR1 and CDR2: SGDLS and YYNGEE.

The gene calls are TRBV30 and TRBJ1-3; D is ambiguous. Trimming took off 6 bases at V and 0 bases at J, with 0 bases between the two ends. This CDR3 spans 10 amino acids. Germline V lookup: CDR1 GTSNPN, CDR2 SVGIG (reference sequence). The CDR3 DNA sequence: TGTGCCTGCTCTGGAAACACCATATATTTT. Translation gives CACSGNTIYF.

The chain joins TRBV5-4 to TRBJ1-2, with 10 bases fitting TRBD1. CDR1 and CDR2 from the germline V gene are SGHNT and YYREEE (reference sequence). The CDR3 spans 18 residues. Unmatched junction bases numbered 17, after V lost 5 bases and J lost 4 bases. The CDR3 DNA reads TGTGCCAGCAGATCCGGGACAGGGGCCGCCCTGGGTCTCTATGGCTACACCTTC. Residues: CASRSGTGAALGLYGYTF.

This rearrangement joins TRBV30 to TRBJ1-2; D might be TRBD1 (6 bases). Germline V gene lookup returns CDR1 GTSNPN and CDR2 SVGIG (reference sequence). This CDR3 is 13 amino acids long. Trimming pared 0 bases from V and 6 bases from J, leaving 11 bases between. The CDR3 protein is CAWSVQGLDGYTF. The CDR3 DNA sequence: TGTGCCTGGAGTGTACAGGGATTGGATGGCTACACCTTC.

The gene calls are TRBV10-3 and TRBJ2-3; 12 bases are shared with TRBD2. Germline trimming cut 5 bases from V and 5 bases from J; bases unmatched to any gene: 8. CDR3 length equals 16 residues. CDR1 ENHRY and CDR2 SYGVKD come from the germline V gene. CDR3 residues: CAISKASGGARDTQYF. The CDR3 DNA follows: TGTGCCATCAGTAAGGCTAGCGGGGGGGCCAGAGATACGCAGTATTTT.

V usage is TRBV5-6 and J usage is TRBJ1-2, with 8 positions matching TRBD1. Germline loops: CDR1 SGHDT, CDR2 YYEEEE. The CDR3 sequence is 15 residues long. V dropped 0 bases and J dropped 4; count of bases not matched to a gene: 5. Here the CDR3 DNA reads TGTGCCAGCAGCTTGGTCAGGGGGCAGGGCTATGGCTACACCTTC. Encoded protein: CASSLVRGQGYGYTF.

The V call is TRBV7-9, the J call TRBJ1-2; TRBD1 aligns across 9 bases. Germline CDR1 reads SEHNR; CDR2 reads FQNEAQ (reference sequence). V lost 5 bases and J lost 4; bases outside the gene matches: 2. The CDR3 spans 13 residues. The DNA of the CDR3 is TGTGCCAGCAGCCCGGGACAGGGCTATGGCTACACCTTC. It encodes CASSPGQGYGYTF.

The gene calls are TRBV10-3 and TRBJ2-7; D may be TRBD1 (5 bases). CDR1 ENHRY and CDR2 SYGVKD come from the germline V gene. Trimming took off 7 bases at V and 2 bases at J, with 12 bases between the two ends. This CDR3 has 13 residues. CDR3: CAITHRQTYEQYV. In DNA form, the CDR3 reads TGTGCCATCACCCACAGACAGACCTACGAGCAGTACGTC.

V is TRBV7-9 and J is TRBJ1-5, with 10 bases that match TRBD1. V gave up 5 bases and J gave up 5 bases; unmatched junction bases: 12. CDR3 length: 17 residues. From germline, CDR1 is SEHNR and CDR2 FQNEAQ (reference sequence). The CDR3 is CASSVGGMTGGDQPQHF. As DNA, the CDR3 is TGTGCCAGCAGCGTAGGGGGTATGACAGGGGGCGATCAGCCCCAGCATTTT.

V is TRBV7-8 and J is TRBJ1-2; no clear D. Germline lookup yields CDR1 SGHVS and CDR2 FQNEAQ. Trimming removed 3 bases from V and 2 bases from J, with 7 bases in between. The CDR3 is made up of 13 amino acids. CDR3 residues: CASSLTSNYGYTF. CDR3 nucleotides: TGTGCCAGCAGCTTGACATCGAACTATGGCTACACCTTC.

The chain employs TRBV29-1 and TRBJ1-2; D possibly corresponds to TRBD1 (5 bases). This CDR3 region has 15 residues. Germline loops: CDR1 SQVTM, CDR2 ANQGSEA. Trimming removed 6 bases at V and 5 bases at J, with 22 bases between. The CDR3 nucleotides read TGCAGCGTCGAGGAGGGACGGGGCCTATTTTATGGCTACACCTTC. As protein: CSVEEGRGLFYGYTF.

V gene TRBV30 combines with J gene TRBJ1-5; D remains ambiguous. Per the germline V gene, CDR1 is GTSNPN and CDR2 is SVGIG (reference sequence). The length of the CDR3 is 13 residues. Trimming shortened V by 0 bases and J by 6 bases, and 9 bases separated the two germline ends. The CDR3 sequence: CAWSVRGGQPQHF. CDR3 sequence (DNA): TGTGCCTGGAGTGTACGGGGAGGTCAGCCCCAGCATTTT.

The V gene is TRBV5-4, the J gene TRBJ2-1; D is uncertain. V lost 3 bases and J 9 bases, leaving 16 bases between the germline ends. CDR3 length: 14 amino acids. CDR1 and CDR2 (germline): SGHNT, YYREEE (reference sequence). The CDR3 region has the DNA TGTGCCAGCAGCTCGACCGAAAGGAATAGTGAGCAGTTCTTC. Translating gives CASSSTERNSEQFF. The full variable domain, rest sourced from reference TRBV5-4 and TRBJ2-1, is ETGVTQSPTHLIKTRGQQVTLRCSSQSGHNTVSWYQQALGQGPQFIFQYYREEENGRGNFPPRFSGLQFPNYSSELNVNALELDDSALYLCASSSTERNSEQFFGPGTRLTVL.

This clone was detected only once. This sequence joins TRBV18 and TRBJ2-3; D not resolved. The CDR3 loop spans 13 amino acids. Germline CDR1 reads KGHSH; CDR2 reads LQKENI. Trimming cost V 0 bases and J 6 bases, with 7 bases left between them. The CDR3 here is CASSPPGLDTQYF. CDR3 sequence (DNA): TGTGCCAGCTCACCACCGGGATTGGATACGCAGTATTTT.

The J gene is TRBJ2-7, the V gene TRBV6-1; 10 positions agree with TRBD2. Germline V gene lookup returns CDR1 MNHNS and CDR2 SASEGT. There are 16 residues in the CDR3. The junction had 5 bases not matched to a gene; V was cut back by 3 bases and J by 0 bases. The CDR3 protein is CASSEWASGGSYEQYV. CDR3 DNA: TGTGCCAGCAGTGAGTGGGCTAGCGGGGGCTCCTACGAGCAGTACGTC.

V and J are TRBV27 and TRBJ1-5; D gene unclear. This CDR3 has 17 amino acids. CDR1 is MNHEY and CDR2 is SMNVEV in the germline V gene (reference sequence). Deletions cut 5 bases from V and 0 bases from J, with 17 bases between. This CDR3 reads CASSPRWEPYSNQPQHF. The CDR3 nucleotides are TGTGCCAGCAGTCCAAGATGGGAGCCCTATAGCAATCAGCCCCAGCATTTT.

The chain links TRBV18 to TRBJ1-2; 10 nucleotides align to TRBD1. The CDR3 spans 14 residues. V lost 3 bases, J lost 4 bases, and 2 bases stayed unmatched. Germline V gene sequence: CDR1 KGHSH, CDR2 LQKENI. The CDR3 is CASSPGQGVYGYTF. The CDR3 DNA reads as TGTGCCAGCTCACCCGGACAGGGGGTCTATGGCTACACCTTC.

Only a few counts were recorded for this clone. The CDR3 nucleotides read TGCGCCAGCAGCCAGAAGTTCAATCAGCCCCAGCATTTT. Translated, it gives CASSQKFNQPQHF. The chain combines TRBV4-3 with TRBJ1-5; no clear D. V dropped 3 bases and J dropped 3 bases, with 6 bases sitting between them. The germline V gene has CDR1 LGHNA and CDR2 YSLEER. The CDR3 sequence is 13 residues long.

The chain uses TRBV10-3 and TRBJ2-1; D not certain. This CDR3 comprises 16 residues. The V and J ends lost 0 bases and 9 bases respectively, with 18 bases between them. Germline V lookup: CDR1 ENHRY, CDR2 SYGVKD. CDR3 loop: CAISESSSRVGVEQFF. In DNA, the CDR3 is TGTGCCATCAGTGAGTCGAGCAGCCGAGTTGGGGTTGAGCAGTTCTTC.

The chain is built from TRBV6-5 and TRBJ1-1, with D maybe TRBD1 (5 bases). The CDR3 loop spans 16 amino acids. Trimming cost V 4 bases and J 2 bases, with 17 bases left between them. Germline-derived CDR1 and CDR2 are MNHEY and SVGAGI. CDR3 nucleotide sequence: TGTGCCAGCAGTTTAGACAGCGGCCCACCTAACACTGAAGCTTTCTTT. Protein: CASSLDSGPPNTEAFF.

This chain's CDR3 is CASSSLAVGNTGELFF. In nucleotides, the CDR3 is TGCGCCAGCAGCTCCCTAGCGGTGGGGAACACCGGGGAGCTGTTTTTT. This chain uses TRBV5-1 with TRBJ2-2; 7 nucleotides align to TRBD2. The CDR3 is 16 amino acids. V shed 3 bases and J 1 base; nucleotides not matched to a gene: 6. Germline loops: CDR1 SGHRS, CDR2 YFSETQ.

The genes are TRBV5-8 and TRBJ1-6; D is uncertain. Germline CDR1 SGHTS, CDR2 YDEGEE. Trimming removed 4 bases from V and 3 bases from J, with 11 bases in between. The CDR3 is made up of 15 amino acids. The CDR3 spells CASSSGRLYNSPLHF. As DNA, the CDR3 is TGTGCCAGCAGCAGCGGACGGCTCTATAATTCACCCCTCCACTTT.

The CDR3 loop reads CASRRSGGAHYGYTF. The DNA for the CDR3 is TGTGCCAGTAGACGATCAGGGGGCGCCCACTATGGCTACACCTTC. The chain links TRBV19 to TRBJ1-2; 8 bases are a match to TRBD1. V shed 6 bases, J shed 3 bases, and the junction held 9 bases outside the gene matches. CDR1 LNHDA and CDR2 SQIVND come from the germline V gene (reference sequence). The CDR3 length is 15 residues.

The rearrangement uses TRBV10-2 and TRBJ1-2; 10 bases line up with TRBD1. CDR1 and CDR2 (germline): WSHSY, SAAADI. After removal of 3 bases from V and 6 bases from J, the junction contained 7 bases not matched to a gene. This CDR3 comprises 15 residues. CDR3 sequence: CASSDPGQGTDGYTF. The DNA for the CDR3 is TGCGCCAGCAGTGATCCGGGACAGGGGACGGATGGCTACACCTTC.

This chain uses TRBV6-6 with TRBJ2-3; D is undetermined. The CDR3 loop spans 14 amino acids. Germline V gene data show CDR1 as MNHNY and CDR2 as SVGAGI (reference sequence). Trimming shortened V by 2 bases and J by 0 bases, and 6 bases separated the two germline ends. DNA for the CDR3: TGTGCCAGCAGTTACGTGGTGAGCACAGATACGCAGTATTTT. It yields the protein CASSYVVSTDTQYF.

This chain connects TRBV19 to TRBJ2-3; TRBD2 matches at 9 bases. The CDR3 spans 14 residues. The germline CDR1 and CDR2 sequences are LNHDA and SQIVND (reference sequence). J gave up 2 bases and V 10 bases, and 7 bases lay outside the gene matches. As DNA, the CDR3 is TGTGCCACCGCGGGACTAGCAAACACAGATACGCAGTATTTT. It specifies CATAGLANTDTQYF.

The V call is TRBV7-9, the J call TRBJ2-5; no firm D call. The CDR3 runs 14 residues. The V gene lost 1 base and the J gene lost 5 bases, with 11 bases spanning the gap. From germline, CDR1 is SEHNR and CDR2 FQNEAQ (reference sequence). CDR3 in amino acids: CASSLGASRETQYF. DNA for the CDR3: TGTGCCAGCAGCTTAGGGGCTAGTCGGGAGACCCAGTACTTC.

The chain uses TRBV5-4 and TRBJ2-2; 9 nucleotides match TRBD1. This CDR3 is built from 16 residues. With V trimmed by 3 bases and J by 5 bases, 8 bases remained unmatched. Germline lookup yields CDR1 SGHNT and CDR2 YYREEE (reference sequence). CDR3: CASSSTGQGRTGELFF. The DNA of the CDR3 is TGTGCCAGCAGCTCCACCGGACAGGGGAGAACCGGGGAGCTGTTTTTT.